This T cell receptor beta chain was observed in a study of CD8 T cells in ankylosing spondylitis (dated by TCRdb to 2016 to 2017). Context from the whole study: The study profiled T cell receptor beta repertoires in healthy donors and ankylosing spondylitis patients to find disease-linked TCR variants. Peripheral blood was sampled, and synovial fluid was also collected from ankylosing spondylitis patients. The full study cohort was made up of 25 ankylosing spondylitis patients and some 100 healthy donors.

What the work shows at the level of the full study, not this receptor alone: A TCR beta motif made up of fewer than 10 highly homologous amino acid variants appeared to be characteristic of blood from ankylosing spondylitis patients. Some of the motif variants had been reported before in the synovial fluid and blood of reactive arthritis patients, a finding that suggests common disease-initiation mechanisms. In peripheral blood, the disease-linked clones were found at relatively low frequencies and had a CD8+ phenotype. The disease-linked clones were reported to be significantly enriched in matched synovial fluid samples from ankylosing spondylitis patients.

CDR1 and CDR2, per the germline V gene, are SGHAT and FQNNGV. Unmatched junction bases come to 4, with V trimmed by 3 bases and J by 3 bases. Taken from cysteine to phenylalanine, the CDR3 has 14 residues. Just the 42-base CDR3 DNA is kept, in frame starting at base 1. The run used an Illumina HiSeq 2500. Quantitative 5'-RACE with molecular barcodes was used to prepare TCR beta libraries. On the authors' methods: To identify disease-linked TCR variants, a new computational method was used, one built on a probabilistic model of VDJ rearrangement. The public reads were quality trimmed at Q25 with fastp and then assembled into clones with MiXCR by TCRdb, keeping productive beta chains. Every distinct CDR3 protein forms one entry, paired with its most common genes and DNA. TCRdb, not the original authors, processed these V and J calls. This sample is represented by some 220,000 distinct CDR3 sequences; approximately 7.4% of them were singletons. Approximately 14% of the sample goes to the ten largest clones.

This clonotype was seen a handful of times. The clone's antigen remains unknown. The input lacks base qualities; no much larger clone sits a single base away. Sequencing was performed on blood, either unsorted or a sorted T cell fraction (not recorded which). The TCR comes from a male donor with ankylosing spondylitis. The rearranged chain carries TRBV11-2 and TRBJ2-7, with TRBD1 matching 8 junction bases. Here the CDR3 is given as CASSLAQGGYEQYF. DNA sequence: TGTGCCAGCAGCTTGGCACAGGGGGGCTACGAGCAGTACTTC.